The clone carrying this TCR beta chain was observed at least ten times. Its antigen is as yet unknown. The CDR3 loop spans 15 amino acids. The V and J ends lost 3 bases and 9 bases respectively, with 15 bases between them. Researchers took RNA transcripts and amplified TCR beta CDR3 regions from them. RT-PCR with HTBI primers came first, then second-round multiplex PCR. TCRdb independently ran MiXCR on the multiplex PCR reads; one entry per CDR3 protein. Of around 600,000 distinct CDR3 sequences in the sample, over 40% were seen once. The data were obtained in a study of Graves' ophthalmopathy and Graves' hyperthyroidism. Study-wide results and caveats: Most expanded thyroid clonotypes above 0.001 frequency also appeared in blood. Ophthalmopathy progression was predicted with under 71% sensitivity and roughly 74% specificity.

The study enrolled ophthalmopathy donors with moderate-to-severe activity, CAS ≥3, NOSPECS ≥4 and duration under 3 months. Pregnancy or lactation, uncontrolled infections and other autoimmune diseases were grounds for excluding patients. The V call is TRBV12-3 or TRBV12-4, the J call TRBJ1-6; the D gene is possibly TRBD1 (6 bases). The sample consisted of peripheral blood. The TCR sequence derives from an adult man with Graves' ophthalmopathy. CDR3 sequence: CASSFRDTGSSPLHF. CDR3 bases: TGTGCCAGCAGTTTCCGGGACACCGGGAGTTCACCCCTCCACTTT.